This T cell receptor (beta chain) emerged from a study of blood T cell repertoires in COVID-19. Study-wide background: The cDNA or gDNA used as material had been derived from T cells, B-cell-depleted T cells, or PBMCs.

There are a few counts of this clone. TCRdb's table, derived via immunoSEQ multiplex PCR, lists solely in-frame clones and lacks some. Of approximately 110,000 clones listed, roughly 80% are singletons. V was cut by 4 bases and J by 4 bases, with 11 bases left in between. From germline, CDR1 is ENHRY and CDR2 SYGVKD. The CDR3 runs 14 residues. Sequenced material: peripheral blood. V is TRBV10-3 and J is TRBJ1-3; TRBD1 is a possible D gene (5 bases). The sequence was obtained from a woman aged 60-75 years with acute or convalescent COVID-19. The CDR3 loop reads CAISVGQGGNTIYF. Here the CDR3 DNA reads TGTGCCATCAGTGTCGGGCAGGGAGGAAACACCATATATTTT.